A single sample is the source of the 21 T cell receptor beta chains below, sequenced in a study of blood T cell repertoires in COVID-19. Clones were sequenced by immunoSEQ multiplex PCR, and TCRdb holds only the in-frame ones, with some missing. The sample has about 240,000 clones, approximately 82% seen once; the top ten hold 3.4%. The sample taken for sequencing was peripheral blood. The origin of the receptors is a woman aged 18-29 years with acute or convalescent COVID-19.

V gene TRBV5-1 combines with J gene TRBJ2-7, with 10 nucleotides matching TRBD2. This CDR3 comprises 15 residues. With V trimmed by 6 bases and J by 2 bases, 8 bases remained unmatched. Germline-derived CDR1 and CDR2 are SGHRS and YFSETQ. The CDR3 sequence is CASNSGGTSAYEQYF. CDR3 DNA: TGCGCCAGCAATAGTGGTGGGACTAGCGCCTACGAGCAGTACTTC. The variable domain in full, completed from reference TRBV5-1 and TRBJ2-7, reads KAGVTQTPRYLIKTRGQQVTLSCSPISGHRSVSWYQQTPGQGLQFLFEYFSETQRNKGNFPGRFSGRQFSNSRSEMNVSTLELGDSALYLCASNSGGTSAYEQYFGPGTRLTVT.

The V gene is TRBV6-1, the J gene TRBJ1-2, with D perhaps TRBD1 (5 bases). The V end was cut by 2 bases, the J end by 7 bases, with 20 bases between. This CDR3 spans 16 amino acids. Germline values: CDR1 MNHNS, CDR2 SASEGT. CDR3 in DNA: TGTGCCAGCAGTGAAAGAGGGGCGGTGACTAGTGTTGGCTACACCTTC. The encoded protein is CASSERGAVTSVGYTF.

The chain employs TRBV4-2 and TRBJ1-5; D call uncertain. Germline V gene lookup returns CDR1 LGHNA and CDR2 YNFKEQ. The CDR3 sequence is 13 residues long. With 0 bases removed from V and 6 bases from J, the gap between germline ends came to 6 bases. The CDR3 DNA sequence: TGTGCCAGCAGCCAAGATCTCCCTCAGCCCCAGCATTTT. This sequence encodes CASSQDLPQPQHF.

The chain has TRBV18 and TRBJ1-2; 8 bases fit TRBD1. This CDR3 has 15 residues. The germline V gene has CDR1 KGHSH and CDR2 LQKENI. V lost 0 bases to trimming and J lost 6 bases; unmatched junction nucleotides: 6. The CDR3, as DNA: TGTGCCAGCTCACCACCGGGACAGGATTATCATGGCTACACCTTC. Its protein is CASSPPGQDYHGYTF.

The J gene is TRBJ2-7, the V gene TRBV6-5; 8 bases are shared with TRBD2. V gave up 6 bases and J gave up 3 bases; unmatched junction bases: 10. CDR1 is MNHEY and CDR2 is SVGAGI in the germline V gene. This CDR3 region has 15 residues. CDR3 DNA: TGTGCCAGCAGCCCCGGGGGTAGCGGGGTCTACGAGCAGTACTTC. Translation gives CASSPGGSGVYEQYF.

There are a few counts of this clone. The J gene is TRBJ2-5, the V gene TRBV2, with 11 positions matching TRBD2. The germline CDR1 and CDR2 sequences are SNHLY and FYNNEI. The CDR3 totals 16 residues. J gave up 0 bases and V 4 bases, and 4 bases lay outside the gene matches. The CDR3 spells CASSGVTSGNQETQYF. For the CDR3, the DNA is TGTGCCAGCAGTGGGGTGACTAGCGGGAACCAAGAGACCCAGTACTTC.

V and J are TRBV25-1 and TRBJ2-2; 7 nucleotides agree with TRBD2. With 6 bases clipped from V and 0 bases from J, the junction kept 1 base outside the gene matches. This CDR3 contains 14 residues. Germline V lookup: CDR1 MGHDK, CDR2 SYGVNS. For the CDR3, the DNA is TGTGCCAGCAGAGGACTAGCGAACACCGGGGAGCTGTTTTTT. Translating gives CASRGLANTGELFF.

In this sample, this clone turned up once. V usage is TRBV28 and J usage is TRBJ1-2; TRBD1 matches 7 bases. Germline lookup yields CDR1 MDHEN and CDR2 SYDVKM. The CDR3 loop spans 15 amino acids. V was clipped by 6 bases and J by 1 base; unmatched bases: 8. As DNA, the CDR3 is TGTGCCAGCAGGATACGGACAGGCCTTAACTATGGCTACACCTTC. It is translated as CASRIRTGLNYGYTF.

This rearrangement joins TRBV2 to TRBJ1-1, with D uncertain. CDR1 is SNHLY and CDR2 is FYNNEI in the germline V gene. Trimming pared 4 bases from V and 4 bases from J, leaving 13 bases between. The CDR3 sequence is 14 residues long. The CDR3 reads CASSGRRLATEAFF. CDR3 DNA: TGTGCCAGCAGTGGGAGGAGACTCGCCACTGAAGCTTTCTTT.

The rearrangement links TRBV2 to TRBJ2-1; 8 bases map to TRBD1. The V gene's germline CDR1 is SNHLY and CDR2 FYNNEI. V shed 9 bases, J shed 9 bases, and the junction held 10 bases outside the gene matches. The CDR3 consists of 13 residues. This chain's CDR3 is CASGTGYVGEQFF. The CDR3, as DNA: TGTGCCAGTGGGACAGGATATGTGGGTGAGCAGTTCTTC.

CDR3 sequence (DNA): TGTGCCAGCAGCTTCGGGGGGAATGAAAAACTGTTTTTT. Protein: CASSFGGNEKLFF. The chain is built from TRBV7-9 and TRBJ1-4; tentatively, D is TRBD1 (5 bases). The CDR3 loop spans 13 amino acids. Germline values: CDR1 SEHNR, CDR2 FQNEAQ (reference sequence). The germline V and J ends were trimmed by 3 bases and 5 bases, with 7 bases remaining between them.

The chain has TRBV9 and TRBJ2-7, with D possibly TRBD2 on 7 matching bases. Germline V gene sequence: CDR1 SGDLS, CDR2 YYNGEE. The V end was cut by 0 bases, the J end by 4 bases, with 14 bases between. The CDR3 contains 15 residues. In DNA, the CDR3 is TGTGCCAGCAGCGTAGCCCCGGGGGGCATGTACGAGCAGTACTTC. Amino acid sequence: CASSVAPGGMYEQYF. Full variable domain (rest looked up from reference TRBV9 and TRBJ2-7): DSGVTQTPKHLITATGQRVTLRCSPRSGDLSVYWYQQSLDQGLQFLIQYYNGEERAKGNILERFSAQQFPDLHSELNLSSLELGDSALYFCASSVAPGGMYEQYFGPGTRLTVT.

J is TRBJ2-2 and V is TRBV7-8; maybe TRBD2 (6 bases). Trimming left V 3 bases short and J 1 base short, with 15 bases between. The CDR3 runs to 17 residues. The germline V gene encodes CDR1 SGHVS and CDR2 FQNEAQ. The DNA for the CDR3 is TGTGCCAGCAGCTTGCGTGGACGGGGAGGGAACACCGGGGAGCTGTTTTTT. This translates into CASSLRGRGGNTGELFF.

The rearrangement uses TRBV5-1 and TRBJ2-5; 7 bases are shared with TRBD1. The trim removed 1 base at V and 5 bases at J, leaving 5 bases unmatched. CDR1 and CDR2 (germline): SGHRS, YFSETQ. The CDR3 has 14 amino acids. For the CDR3, the DNA is TGCGCCAGCAGCTTGCCTGGGACAGAGGAGACCCAGTACTTC. Encoded protein: CASSLPGTEETQYF.

The rearrangement joins TRBV5-1 to TRBJ2-7, with 7 bases fitting TRBD1. The CDR3 contains 17 residues. The ends lost 0 bases at V and 0 bases at J; junction bases unmatched: 9. Germline CDR1 and CDR2: SGHRS and YFSETQ. In DNA, the CDR3 is TGCGCCAGCAGCTTGGCCTCGGGACAGCTAAGCTCCTACGAGCAGTACTTC. Amino acids: CASSLASGQLSSYEQYF.

V and J are TRBV7-2 and TRBJ2-7; 8 bases agree with TRBD2. The ends lost 0 bases at V and 0 bases at J; junction bases unmatched: 10. CDR1 is SGHTA and CDR2 is FQGNSA in the germline V gene. The CDR3 has 18 amino acids. The CDR3 nucleotides read TGTGCCAGCAGCTTAGCGAGGTCTAGCGGGTGGAGCTCCTACGAGCAGTACTTC. Translating gives CASSLARSSGWSSYEQYF.

This clone occurred a few times. The chain is built from TRBV6-2 or TRBV6-3 and TRBJ2-3, with 8 bases identical to TRBD2. Trimming took 2 bases from V and 4 from J; bases not matched to a gene: 8. The CDR3 extends over 16 amino acids. Germline loops: CDR1 MNHEY, CDR2 SVGEGT. CDR3 DNA: TGTGCCAGCAGTTACGAGGCGGGAGGAAACCCAGATACGCAGTATTTT. As protein: CASSYEAGGNPDTQYF.

The chain combines TRBV27 with TRBJ2-7; the match to TRBD1 covers 7 bases. The CDR3 has 15 residues. In germline, CDR1 is MNHEY, CDR2 SMNVEV (reference sequence). Losses at the gene ends were 4 bases for V and 0 bases for J; bases not matched to a gene: 6. The CDR3 DNA follows: TGTGCCAGCAGTTCCCAGACAGGGAGCTCCTACGAGCAGTACTTC. As protein: CASSSQTGSSYEQYF.

The chain is built from TRBV5-1 and TRBJ2-7; a possible D gene is TRBD2 (6 bases). The germline V gene has CDR1 SGHRS and CDR2 YFSETQ. Trimming removed 1 base from V and 2 bases from J, with 22 bases in between. The CDR3 has 18 residues. The CDR3 region is CASSLSGVVDQDPYEQYF. The CDR3 bases are TGCGCCAGCAGCTTGTCGGGGGTAGTCGACCAGGATCCCTACGAGCAGTACTTC.

The rearrangement uses TRBV5-1 and TRBJ1-1; D is undetermined. Trimming cost V 4 bases and J 7 bases, with 14 bases left between them. CDR1 SGHRS and CDR2 YFSETQ come from the germline V gene. This CDR3 has 13 amino acids. CDR3 nucleotides: TGCGCCAGCAGCGGAGAAGGATTGTTTGAAGCTTTCTTT. Protein: CASSGEGLFEAFF.

This chain joins TRBV2 and TRBJ2-3; 7 bases map to TRBD1. After removal of 6 bases from V and 2 bases from J, the junction contained 17 bases not matched to a gene. The CDR3 covers 18 residues. Germline CDR1 reads SNHLY; CDR2 reads FYNNEI. CDR3 sequence: CASSVPLEQGTNTDTQYF. CDR3 sequence (DNA): TGTGCCAGCAGCGTACCCCTAGAACAGGGGACGAACACAGATACGCAGTATTTT.